Listed below are T cell receptor beta chains from one sample, sequenced in a study of control samples from healthy donors and cancer patients. Some clones are missing from TCRdb's copy, which holds only in-frame ones; the method was immunoSEQ multiplex PCR. The data hold around 100,000 clones, with roughly 90% observed a single time. The sequencing input was blood. Source of these receptors: a woman aged 65 to 85 in good health. Each CDR3 is given with its conserved first and last residue. D genes are given only for firm matches. The size of a clone is reported for some rows only, either as once, few or many, or as a class for expanded clones.

size: NA; D: NA; J: TRBJ1-1; V: TRBV14; CDR3: CASSADIPNTEAFF; DNA: TGTGCCAGCAGCGCGGACATTCCGAACACTGAAGCTTTCTTT
size: NA; D: NA; J: TRBJ1-1; V: TRBV7-8; CDR3: CASMKDRQIGEAFF; DNA: TGTGCCAGCATGAAGGACCGCCAAATTGGTGAAGCTTTCTTT
size: few; D: TRBD2; J: TRBJ2-1; V: TRBV7-2; CDR3: CASSLPGLAGLNEQFF; DNA: TGTGCCAGCAGCTTACCGGGACTAGCGGGATTAAATGAGCAGTTCTTC
size: NA; D: NA; J: TRBJ2-1; V: TRBV29-1; CDR3: CSVDEGTYNEQFF; DNA: TGCAGCGTTGACGAGGGAACTTACAATGAGCAGTTCTTC
size: once; D: NA; J: TRBJ2-1; V: TRBV5-5; CDR3: CASSFPYGRYNEQFF; DNA: TGTGCCAGCAGCTTTCCGTATGGCCGTTACAATGAGCAGTTCTTC
size: NA; D: TRBD2; J: TRBJ2-4; V: TRBV2; CDR3: CASTLDSGGTNIQYF; DNA: TGTGCCAGCACCCTTGATTCGGGAGGGACGAACATTCAGTACTTC
size: NA; D: TRBD1; J: TRBJ2-7; V: TRBV5-8; CDR3: CASSLEGAGSYEQYF; DNA: TGTGCCAGCAGCTTGGAGGGGGCAGGGTCCTACGAGCAGTACTTC
size: NA; D: NA; J: TRBJ1-2; V: TRBV6-5; CDR3: CASSYMGNYGYTF; DNA: TGTGCCAGCAGTTACATGGGTAACTATGGCTACACCTTC
size: NA; D: NA; J: TRBJ2-1; V: TRBV5-1; CDR3: CASSLEARELYNEQFF; DNA: TGCGCCAGCAGCTTGGAGGCCAGGGAGCTTTACAATGAGCAGTTCTTC
size: NA; D: NA; J: TRBJ1-1; V: TRBV2; CDR3: CASSDGGIRAFF; DNA: TGTGCCAGCAGTGATGGGGGAATTCGGGCTTTCTTT
size: NA; D: NA; J: TRBJ1-3; V: TRBV30; CDR3: CAWSQNRDPSGNTIYF; DNA: TGTGCCTGGAGCCAAAACAGGGACCCCTCTGGAAACACCATATATTTT
size: NA; D: NA; J: TRBJ1-5; V: TRBV7-8; CDR3: CASSPPGGGNQPQHF; DNA: TGTGCCAGCAGCCCCCCGGGGGGAGGCAATCAGCCCCAGCATTTT
size: NA; D: TRBD2; J: TRBJ2-1; V: TRBV5-4; CDR3: CASSPPTGTRVRNEQFF; DNA: TGTGCCAGCAGCCCACCCACCGGGACTAGAGTGAGGAATGAGCAGTTCTTC
size: NA; D: NA; J: TRBJ1-2; V: TRBV19; CDR3: CASSSGRAVYGYTF; DNA: TGTGCCAGTAGTAGCGGCAGGGCGGTTTATGGCTACACCTTC
size: few; D: NA; J: TRBJ1-5; V: TRBV9; CDR3: CASSVAGDPNQPQHF; DNA: TGTGCCAGCAGCGTAGCGGGGGACCCCAATCAGCCCCAGCATTTT
size: NA; D: NA; J: TRBJ1-1; V: TRBV5-1; CDR3: CASSLGGPGRNTEAFF; DNA: TGCGCCAGCAGCTTGGGAGGCCCAGGGCGGAACACTGAAGCTTTCTTT
size: NA; D: NA; J: TRBJ1-1; V: TRBV5-1; CDR3: CASSLDRLNTEAFF; DNA: TGCGCCAGCAGCTTAGACAGATTGAACACTGAAGCTTTCTTT
size: NA; D: NA; J: TRBJ1-1; V: TRBV21-1; CDR3: CASSGRNTEAFF; DNA: TGTGCCAGCTCCGGTCGGAACACTGAAGCTTTCTTT
size: NA; D: NA; J: TRBJ1-1; V: TRBV20-1; CDR3: CSAATTEAFF; DNA: TGCAGTGCTGCCACCACAGAAGCTTTCTTT
size: NA; D: NA; J: TRBJ2-2; V: TRBV5-5; CDR3: CASSFRPGGTGELFF; DNA: TGTGCCAGCAGCTTCAGGCCCGGTGGCACCGGGGAGCTGTTTTTT
size: NA; D: NA; J: TRBJ1-3; V: TRBV14; CDR3: CASSPWGGRSPNTIYF; DNA: TGTGCCAGCAGCCCCTGGGGGGGCAGATCTCCGAACACCATATATTTT
size: once; D: NA; J: TRBJ2-5; V: TRBV5-4; CDR3: CASSFPTIPEETQYF; DNA: TGTGCCAGCAGTTTCCCGACCATACCAGAAGAGACCCAGTACTTC
size: once; D: NA; J: TRBJ1-4; V: TRBV5-1; CDR3: CASSIGQNNEKLFF; DNA: TGCGCCAGCAGCATAGGACAGAATAATGAAAAACTGTTTTTT
size: NA; D: NA; J: TRBJ2-3; V: TRBV25-1; CDR3: CASSESLGAGDTQYF; DNA: TGTGCCAGCAGTGAATCATTAGGGGCGGGGGATACGCAGTATTTT
size: NA; D: NA; J: TRBJ1-2; V: TRBV6-2/TRBV6-3; CDR3: CASSYGASYGYTF; DNA: TGTGCCAGCAGTTACGGGGCTTCCTATGGCTACACCTTC
size: NA; D: NA; J: TRBJ1-1; V: TRBV29-1; CDR3: CSVGGMKVNTEAFF; DNA: TGCAGCGTTGGGGGGATGAAAGTGAACACTGAAGCTTTCTTT
size: NA; D: NA; J: TRBJ2-1; V: TRBV6-5; CDR3: CASSYEQGPYNEQFF; DNA: TGTGCCAGCAGTTACGAACAGGGACCGTACAATGAGCAGTTCTTC
size: NA; D: NA; J: TRBJ1-1; V: TRBV6-1; CDR3: CASSSQAPEAFF; DNA: TGTGCCAGCAGTTCCCAGGCACCCGAAGCTTTCTTT
size: NA; D: TRBD1; J: TRBJ1-4; V: TRBV7-2; CDR3: CASSPGTAEKLFF; DNA: TGTGCCAGCAGCCCCGGGACAGCTGAAAAACTGTTTTTT
size: NA; D: NA; J: TRBJ1-1; V: TRBV19; CDR3: CASTPGVLSTEAFF; DNA: TGTGCCAGTACCCCAGGGGTCCTGTCCACTGAAGCTTTCTTT
size: NA; D: TRBD1; J: TRBJ1-2; V: TRBV7-6; CDR3: CASSRDRLYGYTF; DNA: TGTGCCAGCAGCCGGGACAGGCTCTATGGCTACACCTTC
size: NA; D: NA; J: TRBJ1-4; V: TRBV10-1; CDR3: CASSEAGEKLFF; DNA: TGCGCCAGCAGTGAGGCAGGAGAAAAACTGTTTTTT
size: NA; D: NA; J: TRBJ2-5; V: TRBV7-9; CDR3: CASSLMGGKETQYF; DNA: TGTGCCAGCAGCTTAATGGGGGGTAAAGAGACCCAGTACTTC
size: NA; D: NA; J: TRBJ1-6; V: TRBV20-1; CDR3: CSASYFLPESPLHF; DNA: TGCAGTGCTAGTTATTTTCTCCCGGAGTCACCCCTCCACTTT
size: NA; D: NA; J: TRBJ1-4; V: TRBV3-1/TRBV3-2; CDR3: CASSLGSGGPEKLFF; DNA: TGTGCCAGCAGTCTAGGTTCGGGGGGCCCTGAAAAACTGTTTTTT
size: NA; D: NA; J: TRBJ1-5; V: TRBV3-1/TRBV3-2; CDR3: CASSPQGLTQPQHF; DNA: TGTGCCAGCAGCCCACAGGGACTTACCCAGCCCCAGCATTTT
size: NA; D: TRBD2; J: TRBJ2-5; V: TRBV11-2; CDR3: CASSLRSGHWDSSGQTQYF; DNA: TGTGCCAGCAGCTTAAGGTCGGGACACTGGGACTCTAGCGGGCAGACCCAGTACTTC
size: few; D: NA; J: TRBJ2-2; V: TRBV5-1; CDR3: CASSLEVLDTGELFF; DNA: TGCGCCAGCAGCTTGGAAGTTTTAGACACCGGGGAGCTGTTTTTT
size: NA; D: TRBD2; J: TRBJ2-1; V: TRBV9; CDR3: CASSVIAGLEQFF; DNA: TGTGCCAGCAGCGTAATAGCGGGCTTAGAGCAGTTCTTC
size: NA; D: TRBD1; J: TRBJ1-2; V: TRBV27; CDR3: CASSLNRGSYGYTF; DNA: TGTGCCAGCAGTTTAAACAGGGGTAGCTATGGCTACACCTTC
size: NA; D: NA; J: TRBJ2-4; V: TRBV5-1; CDR3: CASSPVGGGQNIQYF; DNA: TGCGCCAGCAGCCCCGTAGGTGGGGGTCAAAACATTCAGTACTTC
size: NA; D: NA; J: TRBJ2-5; V: TRBV10-2; CDR3: CASRSGSETQYF; DNA: TGCGCCAGCAGAAGCGGGTCAGAGACCCAGTACTTC